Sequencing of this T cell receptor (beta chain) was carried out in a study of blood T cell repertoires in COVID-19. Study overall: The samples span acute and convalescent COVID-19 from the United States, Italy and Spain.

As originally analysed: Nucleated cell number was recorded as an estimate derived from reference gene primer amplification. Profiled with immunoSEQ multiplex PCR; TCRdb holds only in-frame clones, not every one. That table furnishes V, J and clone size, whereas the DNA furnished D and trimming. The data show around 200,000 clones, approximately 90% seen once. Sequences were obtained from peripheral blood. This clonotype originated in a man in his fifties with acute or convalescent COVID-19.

The CDR3 loop reads CSVSGGWETQYF. The CDR3 DNA follows: TGCAGCGTTTCAGGGGGCTGGGAGACCCAGTACTTC. This chain links TRBV29-1 with TRBJ2-5; 8 bases map to TRBD1. CDR3 length: 12 residues. CDR1 and CDR2 (germline): SQVTM, ANQGSEA. The V and J ends lost 5 bases and 5 bases, in that order; junction bases with no gene match: 4.